The clone carrying this T cell receptor beta chain was recorded a few times. These data belong to a study of T cells after yellow fever vaccination. In germline, CDR1 is SGHAT, CDR2 FQNNGV. Trimming pared 6 bases from V and 7 bases from J, leaving 10 bases between. The CDR3 is made up of 12 amino acids. The TCR cDNA carried a universal primer site and UMIs from 5'RACE template switching. TCRdb re-analysed the 5' RACE reads in MiXCR, keeping a single row per CDR3 protein. The table has about 360,000 distinct CDR3 sequences, 6.2% seen once. The chain links TRBV11-2 to TRBJ2-1, with a possible D match to TRBD2 (6 bases). Sample: PBMCs, taken 5 days after the yellow fever booster vaccination. The sequence derives from a man aged 25-45 years who received the YFV17D yellow fever vaccine. The CDR3 sequence is CASRRGLNEQFF. The CDR3 nucleotides read TGTGCCAGCAGGCGGGGCCTGAATGAGCAGTTCTTC.